This entry concerns a single T cell receptor (beta chain). Antigen unknown. This sample stems from a study of T cell responses to AZD1222 COVID-19 vaccine. Study results and limitations: Spike-specific TCR breadth rose after two AZD1222 doses, and depth rose as well. AZD1222 recipients seropositive at baseline numbered only six or seven. White British people made up most donors, females outnumbered males, and clonal diversity was possibly underestimated. Reportedly, nearly half of unique spike TCRs recognized epitopes outside B.1.351/B.1.1.7 mutations.

Some clones are missing from TCRdb's copy, which holds only in-frame ones; the method was immunoSEQ multiplex PCR. The sample carries 150,000 to 200,000 clones, 90% to 95% recorded once. Trimming stripped 3 bases from V and 8 bases from J, with 20 bases between. This CDR3 has 16 residues. Germline V CDR1 and CDR2: MDHEN, SYDVKM. This specimen consisted of peripheral blood, obtained on day 0 of AZD1222 vaccination. The sequence came from an adult in good health. The chain has TRBV28 and TRBJ2-1; D remains ambiguous. CDR3 protein: CASSFQEFTLDDEQFF. The CDR3 coding sequence is TGTGCCAGCAGTTTTCAGGAGTTCACCTTGGACGATGAGCAGTTCTTC.